This T cell receptor beta chain came from a study of T-cell reconstitution after alpha-beta-depleted transplantation in children. TCRbeta library construction was performed incorporating unique molecular identifiers. Each CDR3 protein gets one entry after TCRdb re-called the PCR reads with MiXCR. The repertoire holds 450,000 to 700,000 distinct CDR3 sequences, 25% to 30% seen once, with approximately 39% in the top ten. On this clonotype: Its specificity is not known.

The CDR3 extends over 15 amino acids. Germline values: CDR1 MNHEY, CDR2 SMNVEV (reference sequence). The germline V and J ends were trimmed by 6 bases and 3 bases, with 15 bases remaining between them. Regarding the study as a whole: Surviving recipient T cells and intrathymic progenitors accounted for some patients' high TCRbeta diversity at day 60. Counts and diversity of T cells one year after transplant came mostly from newly produced T cells. Reported findings indicate that, about two months after transplant, alpha-beta T cells came from several hundred expanded clones, which were derived from non-depleted graft cells.

The sequences come from PBMCs, collected before TCRalphabeta/CD19-depleted stem cell transplant. The chain combines TRBV27 with TRBJ2-1; tentative D call: TRBD2 (5 bases). The sequence was collected from a boy younger than two with Wiskott-Aldrich syndrome, due to receive a stem cell transplant. The CDR3 here is CASSLTTGSYNEQFF. Written as DNA, the CDR3 is TGTGCCAGCAGCCTCACGACGGGGAGCTACAATGAGCAGTTCTTC.